What follows are 32 T cell receptor beta chains derived from one specimen sequenced in a study of OX40 agonist ivuxolimab in advanced cancers. Library preparation was by the immunoSEQ multiplex PCR assay. The clones in this table, taken by TCRdb from immuneACCESS, are in-frame only. Not every clone is retained; where verified, under half of the shortfall comes from an unresolved V gene, and the cause of the rest is unknown. The sample table records some 45,000 clones; approximately 83% of these occur just once. Roughly 25% of the sample belongs to the ten largest clones. The sequencing here drew on CD4+ or CD8+ T cells sorted from blood, taken in a trial of the OX40 agonist ivuxolimab. The origin of the receptors is an adult with an advanced solid tumor such as melanoma, head and neck, liver or kidney cancer.

V is TRBV7-9 and J is TRBJ1-1; 7 bases align to TRBD1. The CDR3 sequence is 13 residues long. CDR1 is SEHNR and CDR2 is FQNEAQ in the germline V gene (reference sequence). The V gene end was trimmed by 1 base and the J gene end by 7 bases; junction bases not matched to a gene: 3. This CDR3 is CASSLVRDSEAFF. CDR3 DNA: TGTGCCAGCAGCTTAGTCCGGGACAGTGAAGCTTTCTTT.

The chain uses TRBV6-8 and TRBJ2-2; D is undetermined. The CDR3 runs 16 residues. The V end was cut by 0 bases, the J end by 0 bases, with 8 bases between. CDR1 is MNHGY, CDR2 SAAAGT, per germline. Written as DNA, the CDR3 is TGTGCCAGCAGTTACTCTGTCACCGCGAACACCGGGGAGCTGTTTTTT. Protein product: CASSYSVTANTGELFF.

The chain couples TRBV5-8 to TRBJ1-5; TRBD1 agrees at 10 bases. Per germline, CDR1 SGHTS and CDR2 YDEGEE. The CDR3 spans 14 residues. J lost 7 bases, V lost 3 bases, and 4 bases had no gene match. This chain's CDR3 is CASSWTGGKQPQHF. CDR3 DNA: TGTGCCAGCAGCTGGACAGGGGGGAAACAGCCCCAGCATTTT. Based on the CDR3 plus reference TRBV5-8 and TRBJ1-5, the full variable domain is EAGVTQSPTHLIKTRGQQATLRCSPISGHTSVYWYQQALGLGLQFLLWYDEGEERNRGNFPPRFSGRQFPNYSSELNVNALELEDSALYLCASSWTGGKQPQHFGDGTRLSIL.

The chain has TRBV9 and TRBJ2-7; D not certain. The germline V gene encodes CDR1 SGDLS and CDR2 YYNGEE. This CDR3 is 14 amino acids long. V was trimmed by 2 bases and J by 2 bases, leaving 11 bases between them. CDR3 amino acids: CASSVGKVAYEQYF. The DNA of the CDR3 is TGTGCCAGCAGCGTGGGGAAGGTCGCCTACGAGCAGTACTTC.

V usage is TRBV7-6 and J usage is TRBJ2-3; no clear D. The CDR3 sequence is 19 residues long. V was clipped by 2 bases and J by 1 base, with 22 bases between them. Germline loops: CDR1 SGHVS, CDR2 FNYEAQ. The CDR3 DNA reads TGTGCCAGCAGCTTATTTATTCCCGGCTGGGAAAAGGGCACAGATACGCAGTATTTT. The encoded protein is CASSLFIPGWEKGTDTQYF.

This clone showed up just a few times. V is TRBV7-9 and J is TRBJ2-7; no clear D gene. V lost 1 base and J 4 bases, leaving 5 bases between the germline ends. The CDR3 has 12 amino acids. Germline lookup yields CDR1 SEHNR and CDR2 FQNEAQ (reference sequence). DNA of the CDR3: TGTGCCAGCAGCTTAGACTATTACGAGCAGTACTTC. This translates into CASSLDYYEQYF.

The rearrangement uses TRBV6-6 and TRBJ2-2, with 10 bases identical to TRBD1. The CDR3 totals 14 residues. The ends lost 6 bases at V and 3 bases at J; junction bases unmatched: 1. The germline gives CDR1 MNHNY, CDR2 SVGAGI (reference sequence). The CDR3 bases are TGTGCCAGCAGGGGGACAGGGGACACCGGGGAGCTGTTTTTT. Protein sequence: CASRGTGDTGELFF.

This rearrangement joins TRBV12-5 to TRBJ2-2; D gene unclear. Germline CDR1 reads LGHNT; CDR2 reads FRNRAP. The CDR3 is made up of 14 amino acids. Trimming removed 5 bases from V and 7 bases from J, with 14 bases in between. As DNA, the CDR3 is TGTGCTAGTGGTCTAGACACGTTGGGCGGGGAGCTGTTTTTT. Translating gives CASGLDTLGGELFF.

This clone was recorded once. This rearrangement joins TRBV6-4 to TRBJ2-2; no reliable D call. Looked up from germline, CDR1 is MRHNA and CDR2 is SNTAGT. The CDR3 is 13 residues long. V gave up 4 bases and J gave up 5 bases, with 8 bases separating them. This CDR3 reads CASSGLQTGELFF. CDR3 nucleotide sequence: TGTGCCAGCAGTGGGCTGCAAACCGGGGAGCTGTTTTTT.

The chain recombines TRBV4-3 with TRBJ2-7, with a tentative D call TRBD2 (5 bases). V was pared by 4 bases and J by 3 bases, with 16 bases between. This CDR3 region has 15 residues. The germline gives CDR1 LGHNA, CDR2 YSLEER. The CDR3 reads CASSPTHLGSYEQYF. The CDR3 DNA is TGCGCCAGCAGCCCCACTCACCTGGGGAGCTACGAGCAGTACTTC.

This sequence joins TRBV7-3 and TRBJ1-2; possibly TRBD1 for D (5 bases). The ends were cut back, 2 bases at V and 5 bases at J, with 9 bases in the middle. This CDR3 region has 13 residues. Germline CDR1 is SGHTA and CDR2 is FQGTGA. The CDR3 here is CASSLGGSYGYTF. DNA for the CDR3: TGTGCCAGCAGCTTAGGGGGGAGTTATGGCTACACCTTC. Filled out from reference TRBV7-3 and TRBJ1-2, the complete variable domain reads GAGVSQTPSNKVTEKGKYVELRCDPISGHTALYWYRQSLGQGPEFLIYFQGTGAADDSGLPNDRFFAVRPEGSVSTLKIQRTERGDSAVYLCASSLGGSYGYTFGSGTRLTVV.

The chain uses TRBV7-6 and TRBJ1-5, with D unresolved. The CDR3 covers 13 residues. Germline V CDR1 and CDR2: SGHVS, FNYEAQ. Trimming pared 4 bases from V and 4 bases from J, leaving 8 bases between. The chain's CDR3 is CASSSRVNQPQHF. DNA for the CDR3: TGTGCCAGCAGCTCGAGGGTGAATCAGCCCCAGCATTTT.

The rearrangement uses TRBV29-1 and TRBJ1-6, with TRBD1 identical over 11 bases. After removal of 5 bases from V and 8 bases from J, the junction contained 2 bases not matched to a gene. The CDR3 is made up of 13 amino acids. The germline gives CDR1 SQVTM, CDR2 ANQGSEA. In DNA, the CDR3 is TGCAGCGTTATGGGACAGGGGGATTCACCCCTCCACTTT. This gives the protein CSVMGQGDSPLHF.

The V gene is TRBV11-3, the J gene TRBJ2-3; 13 bases are a match to TRBD2. V shed 5 bases, J shed 6 bases, and the junction held 8 bases outside the gene matches. Per the germline V gene, CDR1 is SGHNT and CDR2 is YENEEA. The CDR3 runs 16 residues. The CDR3 coding sequence is TGTGCCAGCAGCCCCCGGACTAGCGGGGGCGCGGATACGCAGTATTTT. As protein: CASSPRTSGGADTQYF. Full variable domain (missing parts from reference TRBV11-3 and TRBJ2-3): EAGVVQSPRYKIIEKKQPVAFWCNPISGHNTLYWYLQNLGQGPELLIRYENEEAVDDSQLPKDRFSAERLKGVDSTLKIQPAELGDSAVYLCASSPRTSGGADTQYFGPGTRLTVL.

This clone was seen just once. V and J are TRBV27 and TRBJ1-2; D ambiguous. The CDR3 is 12 amino acids. Trimming removed 0 bases from V and 5 bases from J, with 4 bases in between. Germline CDR1 MNHEY, CDR2 SMNVEV (reference sequence). CDR3 protein: CASSLSGYGYTF. The CDR3 DNA follows: TGTGCCAGCAGTTTATCCGGTTATGGCTACACCTTC.

The chain couples TRBV29-1 to TRBJ2-1, with D perhaps matching TRBD1 or TRBD2 (5 bases each). V lost 4 bases and J 5 bases, leaving 12 bases between the germline ends. This CDR3 is built from 13 residues. Germline V gene sequence: CDR1 SQVTM, CDR2 ANQGSEA. CDR3 protein: CSVGPRGDNEQFF. The CDR3, as DNA: TGCAGCGTTGGGCCACGAGGGGACAATGAGCAGTTCTTC.

The chain is built from TRBV2 and TRBJ1-2, with a tentative D call TRBD1 (6 bases). V dropped 5 bases and J dropped 3 bases, with 13 bases sitting between them. The V gene's germline CDR1 is SNHLY and CDR2 FYNNEI. This CDR3 spans 14 amino acids. The CDR3 DNA is TGTGCCAGCAGTCCTCGGGACATCTACTATGGCTACACCTTC. Protein: CASSPRDIYYGYTF.

The chain combines TRBV6-5 with TRBJ1-5; D gene uncertain. Trimming stripped 0 bases from V and 3 bases from J, with 6 bases between. The germline gives CDR1 MNHEY, CDR2 SVGAGI. The CDR3 spans 14 residues. CDR3: CASSYSGFNQPQHF. CDR3 nucleotide sequence: TGTGCCAGCAGTTACTCAGGGTTCAATCAGCCCCAGCATTTT.

This chain links TRBV6-1 with TRBJ1-2; 8 positions match TRBD1. V dropped 3 bases and J dropped 3; count of bases not matched to a gene: 12. The CDR3 has 17 residues. The V gene's germline CDR1 is MNHNS and CDR2 SASEGT. The CDR3 loop is CASSDWQGATFYYGYTF. Here the CDR3 DNA reads TGTGCCAGCAGTGACTGGCAGGGGGCAACGTTTTACTATGGCTACACCTTC.

On this clone: Sequence at one end of the junction differs from germline and may be a read error. V usage is TRBV10-3 and J usage is TRBJ2-7; the match to TRBD2 covers 13 bases. The CDR3 sequence is 15 residues long. CDR1 ENHRY and CDR2 SYGVKD come from the germline V gene. CDR3 residues: CTISGGLAGLYEQYF. CDR3 in DNA: TGTACCATCAGTGGGGGACTAGCGGGGCTCTACGAGCAGTACTTC.

V gene TRBV7-9 combines with J gene TRBJ2-3; D gene unclear. Germline values: CDR1 SEHNR, CDR2 FQNEAQ (reference sequence). The CDR3 has 18 residues. Deletions cut 3 bases from V and 0 bases from J, with 19 bases between. The CDR3 here is CASSFWPDQSHSTDTQYF. For the CDR3, the DNA is TGTGCCAGCAGCTTTTGGCCAGACCAGTCTCATAGCACAGATACGCAGTATTTT. Together with reference TRBV7-9 and TRBJ2-3, the CDR3 gives the full variable domain: DTGVSQNPRHKITKRGQNVTFRCDPISEHNRLYWYRQTLGQGPEFLTYFQNEAQLEKSRLLSDRFSAERPKGSFSTLEIQRTEQGDSAMYLCASSFWPDQSHSTDTQYFGPGTRLTVL.

This rearrangement joins TRBV5-5 to TRBJ1-3, with D tentatively TRBD1 (5 bases). V was shortened by 4 bases and J by 6 bases, with 11 bases between the two germline ends. Germline V gene sequence: CDR1 SGHKS, CDR2 YYEKEE (reference sequence). The CDR3 has 13 residues. The chain's CDR3 is CASSQGGLNTIYF. The CDR3 region has the DNA TGTGCCAGCAGCCAGGGAGGGTTAAACACCATATATTTT.

This clone was seen a handful of times. The chain employs TRBV6-4 and TRBJ1-6; D uncertain. Deletions cut 0 bases from V and 10 bases from J, with 7 bases between. Germline CDR1 reads MRHNA; CDR2 reads SNTAGT. CDR3 size: 13 residues. The CDR3 spells CASSDSKASPLHF. The CDR3 region has the DNA TGTGCCAGCAGTGACTCGAAAGCCTCACCCCTCCACTTT.

The V and J genes are TRBV5-6 and TRBJ2-5; TRBD1 matches at 9 bases. Looked up from germline, CDR1 is SGHDT and CDR2 is YYEEEE. This CDR3 has 15 amino acids. Trimming removed 2 bases from V and 4 bases from J; junction bases left unmatched: 6. CDR3 sequence (DNA): TGTGCCAGCAGCTTTCTGGACAGGGGCCTAGAGACCCAGTACTTC. It specifies CASSFLDRGLETQYF.

This chain links TRBV4-1 with TRBJ2-7; D unresolved. The germline V gene has CDR1 MGHRA and CDR2 YSYEKL. CDR3 size: 14 residues. V was trimmed by 4 bases and J by 1 base, leaving 11 bases between them. This CDR3 is CASSPTEWSYEQYF. The CDR3 DNA reads as TGCGCCAGCAGCCCGACCGAATGGTCCTACGAGCAGTACTTC.

This sequence joins TRBV2 and TRBJ2-5; 11 nucleotides line up with TRBD1. CDR1 is SNHLY, CDR2 FYNNEI, per germline. With V trimmed by 8 bases and J by 5 bases, 7 bases remained unmatched. The CDR3 has 14 residues. The CDR3, as DNA: TGTGCCAGCCCGGGACAGGGGGTTGGGGAGACCCAGTACTTC. It specifies CASPGQGVGETQYF.

The chain carries TRBV6-4 and TRBJ2-1, with 9 bases fitting TRBD2. Trimming removed 4 bases from V and 7 bases from J; junction bases left unmatched: 5. The germline V gene has CDR1 MRHNA and CDR2 SNTAGT. The CDR3 length is 14 residues. In DNA form, the CDR3 reads TGTGCCAGCAGTGCTGCGGGGGGGCAGAATGAGCAGTTCTTC. As protein: CASSAAGGQNEQFF.

This clone was seen once. V gene TRBV9 combines with J gene TRBJ1-1, with 8 bases aligning to TRBD1. The CDR3 consists of 13 residues. Germline CDR1 reads SGDLS; CDR2 reads YYNGEE. J lost 4 bases, V lost 6 bases, and 5 bases had no gene match. This chain's CDR3 is CASTNTGGTEAFF. CDR3 nucleotide sequence: TGTGCCAGCACCAATACAGGGGGCACTGAAGCTTTCTTT. Full variable domain (missing parts from reference TRBV9 and TRBJ1-1): DSGVTQTPKHLITATGQRVTLRCSPRSGDLSVYWYQQSLDQGLQFLIQYYNGEERAKGNILERFSAQQFPDLHSELNLSSLELGDSALYFCASTNTGGTEAFFGQGTRLTVV.

By share, this clone ranks as medium-sized (0.01 to 0.1%). Other DNA variants within this sample encode the same CDR3. The chain recombines TRBV7-3 with TRBJ2-2; 8 bases are a match to TRBD1. This CDR3 region has 15 residues. CDR1 SGHTA and CDR2 FQGTGA come from the germline V gene. The V segment lost 2 bases and the J segment 3 bases; nucleotides outside the gene matches: 2. This CDR3 reads CASSLGQGDTGELFF. The CDR3 DNA follows: TGTGCCAGCAGCTTAGGACAGGGTGACACCGGGGAGCTGTTTTTT.

This clone has only a few counts. The chain recombines TRBV5-1 with TRBJ2-7; D not certain. This CDR3 has 12 amino acids. Germline assignment: CDR1 SGHRS and CDR2 YFSETQ. V lost 2 bases to trimming and J lost 5 bases, with 8 bases between them. The CDR3 bases are TGCGCCAGCAGCTTAGGAAAGAACGAGCAGTACTTC. Translating it yields CASSLGKNEQYF.

On this clone itself: The sample holds other DNA sequences that translate to the same CDR3. This rearrangement joins TRBV5-4 to TRBJ2-7, with 12 bases that match TRBD2. There are 16 residues in the CDR3. CDR1 is SGHNT, CDR2 YYREEE, per germline (reference sequence). With 0 bases clipped from V and 3 bases from J, the junction kept 4 bases outside the gene matches. CDR3 residues: CASSLGGLAGSYEQYF. CDR3 nucleotide sequence: TGTGCCAGCAGCTTGGGAGGACTAGCGGGAAGCTACGAGCAGTACTTC. Using reference TRBV5-4 and TRBJ2-7 for the parts outside the CDR3, the full variable domain is ETGVTQSPTHLIKTRGQQVTLRCSSQSGHNTVSWYQQALGQGPQFIFQYYREEENGRGNFPPRFSGLQFPNYSSELNVNALELDDSALYLCASSLGGLAGSYEQYFGPGTRLTVT.

This clone was observed once. This rearrangement joins TRBV5-4 to TRBJ1-6; 7 bases are a match to TRBD1. V shed 1 base, J shed 5 bases, and the junction held 9 bases outside the gene matches. The CDR3 length is 17 residues. CDR1 is SGHNT, CDR2 YYREEE, per germline (reference sequence). The CDR3: CASSLQARGNNNSPLHF. The DNA of the CDR3 is TGTGCCAGCAGCTTGCAGGCCAGGGGGAACAATAATTCACCCCTCCACTTT.